This T cell receptor (beta chain) emerged from a study of tumor-infiltrating lymphocytes in primary liver carcinoma. Across the study: Each of the growths was stage T1-T3 N0M0, extending about 4.2 to 11 cm across.

Both blood RNA, taken from unsorted whole blood, and germline DNA were extracted. Among the patients, all had chronic HBV infection and none had been treated. The researchers drew approximately 3.7 milliliters of peripheral blood before surgery. From germline, CDR1 is SQVTM and CDR2 ANQGSEA. The CDR3 spans 11 residues. TCR beta cDNA was reverse-transcribed from roughly 520 ng of total RNA. The reaction used a constant-region primer and ProtoScript II reverse transcriptase. Nested multiplex PCR, run for three rounds with slightly modified ARM-PCR, yielded TCR beta libraries. Amplification in the first two PCR rounds was performed using TRBV1-TRBV30 forward primers and a C-beta reverse primer for around 10 cycles each. MiXCR, applied by TCRdb to the multiplex PCR reads, yields one record per CDR3 protein. In the table there are approximately 300,000 distinct CDR3 sequences, about 62% of which are singletons.

Notes on this clonotype: A much larger clone differs from this one at a single base, so this may be a read error.

The sequenced sample was peripheral blood. This clonotype originated in a man aged 35 to 55 with primary liver carcinoma and hepatitis B virus infection. This chain joins TRBV29-1 and TRBJ2-1; no clear D gene. The CDR3 nucleotides are TGCAGCGTTGACTACGACAATGGGCAGTTCTTC. Amino acids: CSVDYDNGQFF.